The rows below give T cell receptor beta chains drawn from one sample of a study of blood T cell repertoires in COVID-19. Here immunoSEQ multiplex PCR was the method, and the copy in TCRdb shows in-frame clones only, minus some. Among about 160,000 clones listed, over 80% were seen once. Sequencing was performed on peripheral blood. The receptor source for this set is a man aged 25-45 years with COVID-19, enrolled during active disease. Each CDR3 is given with its conserved first and last residue. D genes are given only for firm matches. Clone size is not always given. Where it is, it says once, few, many or a class for expanded clones.

V gene: TRBV18
clone size: NA
J gene: TRBJ2-1
D gene: TRBD2
CDR3 DNA: TGTGCCAGCTCCACCCGGGGGGGGCTGGATGAGCAGTTCTTC
CDR3 protein: CASSTRGGLDEQFF

V gene: TRBV3-1/TRBV3-2
clone size: NA
J gene: TRBJ2-7
D gene: TRBD2
CDR3 DNA: TGTGCCAGCAGCCAAGCGGGAGGGCCGCAATACGAGCAGTACTTC
CDR3 protein: CASSQAGGPQYEQYF

V gene: TRBV5-1
clone size: few
J gene: TRBJ1-6
D gene: NA
CDR3 DNA: TGCGCCAGCAGCTTACAGGGAACGATCTCTTCACCCCTCCACTTT
CDR3 protein: CASSLQGTISSPLHF

V gene: TRBV4-1
clone size: NA
J gene: TRBJ1-6
D gene: NA
CDR3 DNA: TGCGCCAGCAGCCTTGTGGAGGGGAGCTCCTATAATTCACCCCTCCACTTT
CDR3 protein: CASSLVEGSSYNSPLHF

V gene: TRBV19
clone size: NA
J gene: TRBJ1-6
D gene: NA
CDR3 DNA: TGTGCCAGTAGGAGGAGCTCCTATAATTCACCCCTCCACTTT
CDR3 protein: CASRRSSYNSPLHF

V gene: TRBV6-5
clone size: NA
J gene: TRBJ2-3
D gene: TRBD1
CDR3 DNA: TGTGCCAGCACCATAGGACAGGGGGCAGATACGCAGTATTTT
CDR3 protein: CASTIGQGADTQYF

V gene: TRBV28
clone size: NA
J gene: TRBJ1-5
D gene: NA
CDR3 DNA: TGTGCCAGCTCCCTAGGGGGAGACCAGCCCCAGCATTTT
CDR3 protein: CASSLGGDQPQHF

V gene: TRBV19
clone size: NA
J gene: TRBJ2-7
D gene: TRBD1
CDR3 DNA: TGTGCCAGTAGTAGGGCAGGGGGCGCCCCCTACGAGCAGTACTTC
CDR3 protein: CASSRAGGAPYEQYF

V gene: TRBV7-3
clone size: NA
J gene: TRBJ2-3
D gene: NA
CDR3 DNA: TGTGCCAGCAGCCTGACTAGGGACACAGATACGCAGTATTTT
CDR3 protein: CASSLTRDTDTQYF

V gene: TRBV6-5
clone size: NA
J gene: TRBJ2-5
D gene: TRBD1
CDR3 DNA: TGTGCCAGCCGACAGACAGGGCAAGAGACCCAGTACTTC
CDR3 protein: CASRQTGQETQYF

V gene: TRBV7-2
clone size: NA
J gene: TRBJ1-2
D gene: NA
CDR3 DNA: TGTGCCAGCAGCTTATACCGTCCGTTCCGGGACACTTCCTATGGCTACACCTTC
CDR3 protein: CASSLYRPFRDTSYGYTF

V gene: TRBV9
clone size: NA
J gene: TRBJ1-2
D gene: TRBD1
CDR3 DNA: TGTGCCAGCAGCGTAGGGGGGACAGGGGAATTCCTCTATGGCTACACCTTC
CDR3 protein: CASSVGGTGEFLYGYTF

V gene: TRBV30
clone size: once
J gene: TRBJ1-2
D gene: TRBD1
CDR3 DNA: TGTGCCTGGGGGACAGGGGATTACTATGGCTACACCTTC
CDR3 protein: CAWGTGDYYGYTF

V gene: TRBV7-8
clone size: once
J gene: TRBJ1-1
D gene: TRBD1
CDR3 DNA: TGTGCCAGCAGCTTAGTTGGCCCGGGACAGATGAACACTGAAGCTTTCTTT
CDR3 protein: CASSLVGPGQMNTEAFF

V gene: TRBV5-1
clone size: NA
J gene: TRBJ2-6
D gene: NA
CDR3 DNA: TGCGCCAGCAGCTTGGCCATTTCTGGGGCCAACGTCCTGACTTTC
CDR3 protein: CASSLAISGANVLTF

V gene: TRBV6-5
clone size: NA
J gene: TRBJ1-1
D gene: TRBD1
CDR3 DNA: TGTGCCAGCAGTTTCGGACAGGGGGCGCGGGACACTGAAGCTTTCTTT
CDR3 protein: CASSFGQGARDTEAFF

V gene: TRBV7-8
clone size: NA
J gene: TRBJ2-1
D gene: TRBD2
CDR3 DNA: TGTGCCAGCAGCGCTGGGACTAGCGGGAGATATGAGCAGTTCTTC
CDR3 protein: CASSAGTSGRYEQFF

V gene: TRBV7-2
clone size: NA
J gene: TRBJ2-5
D gene: NA
CDR3 DNA: TGTGCCAGCAGCCAAACCAGGGGAGAGACCCAGTACTTC
CDR3 protein: CASSQTRGETQYF

V gene: TRBV30
clone size: NA
J gene: TRBJ1-5
D gene: NA
CDR3 DNA: TGTGCCTGGAGTACAGGGTTTGGTCAGCCCCAGCATTTT
CDR3 protein: CAWSTGFGQPQHF

V gene: TRBV29-1
clone size: NA
J gene: TRBJ2-2
D gene: NA
CDR3 DNA: TGCAGCGGCGGAAGGGGCAGGAACACCGGGGAGCTGTTTTTT
CDR3 protein: CSGGRGRNTGELFF

V gene: TRBV4-1
clone size: NA
J gene: TRBJ1-3
D gene: NA
CDR3 DNA: TGCGCCAGCAGTCGAACAGGATTCTCTGGAAACACCATATATTTT
CDR3 protein: CASSRTGFSGNTIYF

V gene: TRBV9
clone size: NA
J gene: TRBJ2-1
D gene: TRBD2
CDR3 DNA: TGTGCCAGCAGCGGGAGCGGGAGGGACCCCAATGAGCAGTTCTTC
CDR3 protein: CASSGSGRDPNEQFF

V gene: TRBV6-1
clone size: NA
J gene: TRBJ2-1
D gene: NA
CDR3 DNA: TGTGCCAGCAGTGAGCTAGGGAGCTCCTACAATGAGCAGTTCTTC
CDR3 protein: CASSELGSSYNEQFF

V gene: TRBV9
clone size: NA
J gene: TRBJ1-1
D gene: TRBD1
CDR3 DNA: TGTGCCAGCAGCGCGGACAGGGAGAACACTGAAGCTTTCTTT
CDR3 protein: CASSADRENTEAFF

V gene: TRBV19
clone size: NA
J gene: TRBJ1-5
D gene: NA
CDR3 DNA: TGTGCCAGTAGACAGTCTAGCAATCAGCCCCAGCATTTT
CDR3 protein: CASRQSSNQPQHF

V gene: TRBV5-6
clone size: NA
J gene: TRBJ1-5
D gene: TRBD1
CDR3 DNA: TGTGCCAGCAGCGTAAGGGACAGGGGGCGGCAGCCCCAGCATTTT
CDR3 protein: CASSVRDRGRQPQHF

V gene: TRBV9
clone size: NA
J gene: TRBJ2-1
D gene: NA
CDR3 DNA: TGTGCCAGCAGCGTAGGCTTCGGTTACAATGAGCAGTTCTTC
CDR3 protein: CASSVGFGYNEQFF

V gene: TRBV29-1
clone size: NA
J gene: TRBJ2-7
D gene: NA
CDR3 DNA: TGCAGCGTGGGAACAGGGCACGAGCAGTACTTC
CDR3 protein: CSVGTGHEQYF

V gene: TRBV6-5
clone size: NA
J gene: TRBJ1-2
D gene: NA
CDR3 DNA: TGTGCCAGCAGACCGGCGGGCGGCGCGAGGGGCTACACCTTC
CDR3 protein: CASRPAGGARGYTF

V gene: TRBV27
clone size: NA
J gene: TRBJ2-5
D gene: NA
CDR3 DNA: TGTGCCAGCAGTAACTTAACCACAGGCTGGAAGACCCAGTACTTC
CDR3 protein: CASSNLTTGWKTQYF

V gene: TRBV7-2
clone size: NA
J gene: TRBJ1-5
D gene: TRBD1
CDR3 DNA: TGTGCCAGCAGCTTACCAGGGGGGCAGCCCCAGCATTTT
CDR3 protein: CASSLPGGQPQHF

V gene: TRBV19
clone size: NA
J gene: TRBJ2-1
D gene: TRBD2
CDR3 DNA: TGTGCCAGTAGTAGTAGCGGGAGGAATGAGCAGTTCTTC
CDR3 protein: CASSSSGRNEQFF

V gene: TRBV4-1
clone size: NA
J gene: TRBJ2-1
D gene: TRBD1
CDR3 DNA: TGCGCCAGCAGCCACACCGATGGGACAGGGTCGTTCTTC
CDR3 protein: CASSHTDGTGSFF

V gene: TRBV11-1
clone size: NA
J gene: TRBJ2-1
D gene: TRBD2
CDR3 DNA: TGTGCCAGCAGCTCCTTGACTAGCGTCAATGAGCAGTTCTTC
CDR3 protein: CASSSLTSVNEQFF

V gene: TRBV7-9
clone size: NA
J gene: TRBJ1-6
D gene: TRBD1
CDR3 DNA: TGTGCCAGCAGCTCAACAGGGGGACCCCTCCACTTT
CDR3 protein: CASSSTGGPLHF

V gene: TRBV9
clone size: NA
J gene: TRBJ2-1
D gene: NA
CDR3 DNA: TGTGCCAGCAGCGTAGGGCAGGGGTTTGAAGGTGAGCAGTTCTTC
CDR3 protein: CASSVGQGFEGEQFF

V gene: TRBV18
clone size: once
J gene: TRBJ2-3
D gene: NA
CDR3 DNA: TGTGCCAGCTCGTCCCACCCCGGTCACACAGATACGCAGTATTTT
CDR3 protein: CASSSHPGHTDTQYF

V gene: TRBV29-1
clone size: NA
J gene: TRBJ2-7
D gene: TRBD1
CDR3 DNA: TGCAGCGTTGAAGATCACCAGGGGGCGGGGGAGCAGTACTTC
CDR3 protein: CSVEDHQGAGEQYF

V gene: TRBV7-2
clone size: once
J gene: TRBJ2-5
D gene: TRBD1
CDR3 DNA: TGTGCCAGCAGCTCACAGGGGGTCGGGATAGAGACCCAGTACTTC
CDR3 protein: CASSSQGVGIETQYF

V gene: TRBV5-6
clone size: NA
J gene: TRBJ1-2
D gene: NA
CDR3 DNA: TGTGCCAGCAGCTTGATGGGGGCCCAGGTTTACACCTTC
CDR3 protein: CASSLMGAQVYTF

V gene: TRBV5-1
clone size: NA
J gene: TRBJ1-6
D gene: TRBD1
CDR3 DNA: TGCGCCAGCAGCTTGGCCGGGACAGCGTATAATTCACCCCTCCACTTT
CDR3 protein: CASSLAGTAYNSPLHF

V gene: TRBV27
clone size: NA
J gene: TRBJ2-1
D gene: NA
CDR3 DNA: TGTGCCAGCAGTTTTTCCCCGGGTGTTAATGAGCAGTTCTTC
CDR3 protein: CASSFSPGVNEQFF